This entry describes one TCR beta chain. For TCRbeta, the library was prepared with unique molecular identifiers. TCRdb itself ran the PCR reads through MiXCR, one entry per CDR3 protein. The repertoire holds tens of thousands of distinct CDR3 sequences, with over 15% as singletons. The data were obtained in a study of T-cell reconstitution after alpha-beta-depleted transplantation in children. V dropped 1 base and J dropped 8 bases, with 6 bases sitting between them. This CDR3 region has 12 residues. Germline CDR1 and CDR2: MGHRA and YSYEKL. The source was PBMCs, mostly from graft donor cells, collected 360 days after TCRalphabeta/CD19-depleted stem cell transplant. This receptor was taken from a male patient aged 2-9 years who had a stem cell transplant for acute lymphoblastic leukemia, so the T cells may come from the graft donor. The chain employs TRBV4-1 and TRBJ2-1, with D unresolved. CDR3 DNA sequence: TGCGCCAGCAGCCAAGGGACCTATGAGCAGTTCTTC. It is translated as CASSQGTYEQFF.